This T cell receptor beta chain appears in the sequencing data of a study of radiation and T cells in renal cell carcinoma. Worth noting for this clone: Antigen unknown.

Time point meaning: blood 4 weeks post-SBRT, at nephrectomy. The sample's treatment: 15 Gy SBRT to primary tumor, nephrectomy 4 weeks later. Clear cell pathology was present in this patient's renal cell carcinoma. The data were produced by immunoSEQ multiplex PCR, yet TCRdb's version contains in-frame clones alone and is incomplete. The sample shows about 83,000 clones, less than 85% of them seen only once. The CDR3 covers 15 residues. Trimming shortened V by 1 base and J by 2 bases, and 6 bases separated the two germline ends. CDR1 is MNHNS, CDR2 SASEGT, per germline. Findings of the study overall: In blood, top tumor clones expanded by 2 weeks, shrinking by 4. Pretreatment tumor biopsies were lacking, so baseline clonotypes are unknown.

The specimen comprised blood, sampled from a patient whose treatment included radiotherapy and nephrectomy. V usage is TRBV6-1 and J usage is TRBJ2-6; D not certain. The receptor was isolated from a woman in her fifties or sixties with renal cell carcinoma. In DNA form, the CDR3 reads TGTGCCAGCAGTGAAGTACCCACTGGGGCCAACGTCCTGACTTTC. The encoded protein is CASSEVPTGANVLTF.